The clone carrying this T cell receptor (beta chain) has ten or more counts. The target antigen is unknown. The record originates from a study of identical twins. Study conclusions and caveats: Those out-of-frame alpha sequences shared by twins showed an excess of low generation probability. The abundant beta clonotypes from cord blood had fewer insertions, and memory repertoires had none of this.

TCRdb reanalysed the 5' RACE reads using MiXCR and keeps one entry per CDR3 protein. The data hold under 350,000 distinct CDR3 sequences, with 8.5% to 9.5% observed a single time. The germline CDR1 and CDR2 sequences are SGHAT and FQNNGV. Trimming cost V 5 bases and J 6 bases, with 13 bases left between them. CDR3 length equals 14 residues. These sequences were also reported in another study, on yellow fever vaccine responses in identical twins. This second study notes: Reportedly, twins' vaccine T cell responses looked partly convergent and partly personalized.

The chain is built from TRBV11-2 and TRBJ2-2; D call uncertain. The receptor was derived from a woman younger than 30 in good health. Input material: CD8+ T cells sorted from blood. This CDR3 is CASSLLPRAGELFF. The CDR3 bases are TGTGCCAGCAGCCTCTTACCCAGAGCCGGGGAGCTGTTTTTT.